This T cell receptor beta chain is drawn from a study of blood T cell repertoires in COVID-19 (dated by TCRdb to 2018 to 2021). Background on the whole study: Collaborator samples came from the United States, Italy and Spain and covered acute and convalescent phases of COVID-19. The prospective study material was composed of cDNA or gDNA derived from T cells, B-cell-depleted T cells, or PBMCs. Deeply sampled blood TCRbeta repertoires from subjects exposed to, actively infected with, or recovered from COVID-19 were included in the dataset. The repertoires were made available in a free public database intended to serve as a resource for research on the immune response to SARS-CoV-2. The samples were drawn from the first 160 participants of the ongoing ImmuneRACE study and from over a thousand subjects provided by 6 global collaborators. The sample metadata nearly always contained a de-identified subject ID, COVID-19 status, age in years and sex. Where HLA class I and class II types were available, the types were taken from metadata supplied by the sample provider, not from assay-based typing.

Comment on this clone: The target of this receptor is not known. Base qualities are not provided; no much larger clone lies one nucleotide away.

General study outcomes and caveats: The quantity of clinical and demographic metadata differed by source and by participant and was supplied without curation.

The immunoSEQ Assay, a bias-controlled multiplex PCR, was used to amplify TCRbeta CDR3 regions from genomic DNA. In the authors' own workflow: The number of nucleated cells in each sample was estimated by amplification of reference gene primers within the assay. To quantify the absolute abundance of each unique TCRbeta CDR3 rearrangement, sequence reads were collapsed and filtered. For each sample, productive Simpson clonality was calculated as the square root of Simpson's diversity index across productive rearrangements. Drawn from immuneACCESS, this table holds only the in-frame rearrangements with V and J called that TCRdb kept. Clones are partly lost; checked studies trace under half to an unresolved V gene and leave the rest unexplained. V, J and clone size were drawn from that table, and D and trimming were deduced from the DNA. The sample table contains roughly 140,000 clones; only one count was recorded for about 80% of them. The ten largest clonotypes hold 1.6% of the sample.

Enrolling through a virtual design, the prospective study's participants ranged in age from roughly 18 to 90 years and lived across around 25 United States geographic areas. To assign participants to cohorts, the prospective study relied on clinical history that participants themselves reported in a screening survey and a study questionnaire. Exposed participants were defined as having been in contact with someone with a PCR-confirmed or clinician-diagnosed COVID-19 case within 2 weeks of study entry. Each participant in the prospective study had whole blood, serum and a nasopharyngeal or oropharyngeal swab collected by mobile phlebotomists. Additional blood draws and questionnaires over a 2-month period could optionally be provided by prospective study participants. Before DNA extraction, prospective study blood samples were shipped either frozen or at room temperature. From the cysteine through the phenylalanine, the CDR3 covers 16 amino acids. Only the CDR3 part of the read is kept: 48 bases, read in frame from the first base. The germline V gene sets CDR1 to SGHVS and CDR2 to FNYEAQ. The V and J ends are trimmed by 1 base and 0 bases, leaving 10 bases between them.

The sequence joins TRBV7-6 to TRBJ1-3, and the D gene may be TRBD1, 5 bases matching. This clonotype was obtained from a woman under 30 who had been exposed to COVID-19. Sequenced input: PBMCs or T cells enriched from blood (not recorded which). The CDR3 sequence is CASSLGGGGSGNTIYF. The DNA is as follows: TGTGCCAGCAGCTTAGGGGGCGGGGGCTCTGGAAACACCATATATTTT.